The sequence of this TCR beta chain was determined in a study of blood T cell repertoires in COVID-19. Study background: In each case, the material was cDNA or gDNA derived from T cells, B-cell-depleted T cells, or PBMCs.

CDR3 length equals 13 residues. Trimming shortened V by 2 bases and J by 8 bases, and 10 bases separated the two germline ends. The V gene's germline CDR1 is SEHNR and CDR2 FQNEAQ (reference sequence). The repertoire was sequenced with immunoSEQ multiplex PCR; TCRdb's copy has only in-frame clones and lacks some. Of tens of thousands of clones in the sample, under 85% were seen once. The V call is TRBV7-9, the J call TRBJ2-1, with D perhaps TRBD2 (6 bases). Sequencing input: peripheral blood. The TCR comes from an elderly woman with acute or convalescent COVID-19. For the CDR3, the DNA is TGTGCCAGCAGCTTAATCGCTAGCGATGAGCAGTTCTTC. Its translation is CASSLIASDEQFF.